Sequencing of this T cell receptor (beta chain) was carried out in a study of cytomegalovirus exposure and HLA in healthy donors. Study-level points and caveats: The investigators catalogued 150 to 200 TCR beta chains as cytomegalovirus-associated.

This clone was seen just once. Its antigen is as yet unknown. Trimming took 0 bases from V and 8 from J, leaving 10 bases between them. Germline lookup yields CDR1 GTSNPN and CDR2 SVGIG (reference sequence). The CDR3 extends over 12 amino acids. Primers included in the PCR were 60 Vbeta and 13 Jbeta primers. The data were produced by immunoSEQ multiplex PCR, yet TCRdb's version contains in-frame clones alone and is incomplete. The sample lists some 200,000 clones, roughly 78% occurring once. Sequencing used PBMCs. J is TRBJ1-2 and V is TRBV30, with TRBD1 as a possible D gene (5 bases). The sequence was obtained from a boy aged 5-17 years in good health and CMV-seronegative. This chain's CDR3 is CAWSVGAGGYTF. The CDR3 DNA sequence: TGTGCCTGGAGTGTAGGGGCGGGGGGCTACACCTTC.